This entry describes one T cell receptor (beta chain). Antigen specificity is unknown. Clones were sequenced by immunoSEQ multiplex PCR, and TCRdb holds only the in-frame ones, with some missing. The sample holds over 85,000 clones; roughly nine tenths are singletons and the top ten take 0.27%. This sample stems from a study of OX40 agonist ivuxolimab in advanced cancers. Study-wide context: An anti-OX40 (CD134) antibody with agonistic activity, ivuxolimab, was administered to patients. Ivuxolimab doses were 0.01, 0.1, 0.3, 1.5, 3 or 10 mg/kg every 2 weeks. Study-level findings and limits: CD4+ and CD8+ blood T cells expanded clonally by week 6 at 0.1 to 3.0 mg/kg. The specificity for antigen of the expanded peripheral T cells was not determined.

The CDR3 consists of 17 residues. Germline trimming cut 5 bases from V and 4 bases from J; bases unmatched to any gene: 12. Germline V CDR1 and CDR2: MNHEY, SMNVEV (reference sequence). V gene TRBV27 combines with J gene TRBJ2-3; 10 nucleotides line up with TRBD2. This clonotype was obtained from an adult with an advanced solid tumor such as melanoma, head and neck, liver or kidney cancer. Sequenced material: CD4+ or CD8+ T cells sorted from blood, taken in a trial of the OX40 agonist ivuxolimab. In nucleotides, the CDR3 is TGTGCCAGCAGTCAAATCTATCTAGCGGGAGTTCCAGATACGCAGTATTTT. This encodes CASSQIYLAGVPDTQYF.